This TCR beta chain was captured by sequencing in a study of cytomegalovirus exposure and HLA in healthy donors. With respect to this clone: Its target is unknown.

Repertoires were generated with immunoSEQ multiplex PCR, while TCRdb's copy carries only in-frame clones and drops some. In the table there are a few hundred thousand clones, 85% to 95% of which are singletons. CDR1 is MNHEY, CDR2 SVGAGI, per germline. CDR3 length: 13 residues. Trimming took 10 bases from V and 4 from J, leaving 16 bases between them. Study-wide results and caveats: The authors confirmed in vitro that a few CMV-associated chains were specific for CMV antigens. Subsequent analysis found a tendency for first-cohort TCR clusters to co-occur within the 90 to 150 validation repertoires.

The chain combines TRBV6-5 with TRBJ1-2; D possibly corresponds to TRBD1 (6 bases). The specimen was PBMCs. The origin of this receptor is a woman between 18 and 29 years old in good health and CMV-seronegative. The CDR3 loop reads CATGGGLGYGYTF. The CDR3 DNA reads as TGTGCCACGGGAGGGGGGCTCGGCTATGGCTACACCTTC.